This T cell receptor (beta chain) is from a study of early T cells in non-severe SARS-CoV-2 infection. TCRdb redid the calling of the 5' RACE reads with MiXCR, one entry per CDR3 protein. The sample includes under 20,000 distinct CDR3 sequences, more than 4% seen only once; the top ten take about 7%. This clonotype was counted a few times. This CDR3 spans 14 amino acids. Trimming left V 5 bases short and J 6 bases short, with 14 bases between. Germline CDR1 reads SGHAT; CDR2 reads FQNNGV. This chain uses TRBV11-2 with TRBJ1-5; tentative D call: TRBD1 (6 bases). The material sequenced was whole blood. The TCR sequence derives from an adult who was a healthcare worker with PCR-confirmed SARS-CoV-2 infection or an uninfected control (not recorded which). The CDR3 DNA reads as TGTGCCAGCAGCCGCACGGACAGAGGTCAGCCCCAGCATTTT. Translating it yields CASSRTDRGQPQHF.